A selection of T cell receptor beta chains follows, all from one sample in a study of T cells in Graves' hyperthyroidism and ophthalmopathy. TCRdb re-called the multiplex PCR reads through MiXCR, storing one row per CDR3 protein. The table has 340,000 or so distinct CDR3 sequences, 16% seen once. The sequenced material came from blood. The receptors originated from a man younger than 45 with Graves' hyperthyroidism. Each CDR3 is given with its conserved first and last residue. A D gene is named only where the DNA matches it firmly. Some rows mark clone size as missing; the rest say once, few, many or name a class of expanded clone.

TRBD1 | TRBJ1-1 | TRBV6-1 | many | TGTGCCAGCAGGGGGGGGACAGGGGGCATTCGGGCTTTCTTT | CASRGGTGGIRAFF
. | TRBJ2-5 | TRBV5-6 | many | TGTGCCAGCAGCTCCCTAGGGACCCAGTACTTC | CASSSLGTQYF
. | TRBJ2-2 | TRBV5-1 | . | TGCGCCAGCAGTCGAGAGGGGGCGAACACCGGGGAGCTGTTTTTT | CASSREGANTGELFF
TRBD1 | TRBJ1-2 | TRBV20-1 | many | TGCAGTGCTAGAGTGGGGACAGGGGATGGCTACACCTTC | CSARVGTGDGYTF
. | TRBJ1-3 | TRBV28 | . | TGTGCCAGCAGCAAAGACCCCACTGTCTCTGGAAACACCATATATTTT | CASSKDPTVSGNTIYF
. | TRBJ2-5 | TRBV6-1 | few | TGTGCCAGCAGTGACGCCCGGGTCACTTACGAGACCCAGTACTTC | CASSDARVTYETQYF
TRBD2 | TRBJ2-1 | TRBV7-6 | many | TGTGCCAGCAGCTTAGTCACTAGCGGCAATGAGCAGTTCTTC | CASSLVTSGNEQFF
. | TRBJ2-1 | TRBV5-1 | many | TGCGCCAGCAGCTTCGGACTTCCCTACAATGAGCAGTTCTTC | CASSFGLPYNEQFF
TRBD2 | TRBJ2-3 | TRBV5-1 | many | TGCGCCAGCAGCTCGACTAGCGGGAGTGATACGCAGTATTTT | CASSSTSGSDTQYF
TRBD2 | TRBJ2-1 | TRBV2 | many | TGTGCCAGCCGGGGGGACGGACACAATGAGCAGTTCTTC | CASRGDGHNEQFF
. | TRBJ2-3 | TRBV5-1 | many | TGCGCCAGCAGCGGGTTCGGAGATACGCAGTATTTT | CASSGFGDTQYF
TRBD1 | TRBJ2-2 | TRBV2 | many | TGTGCCAGCAGGACAGGGACCACCGGGGAGCTGTTTTTT | CASRTGTTGELFF
TRBD1 | TRBJ1-1 | TRBV28 | many | TGTGCCAGCAGTTTTTACCAGGGGGCTGTACGGAACACTGAAGCTTTCTTT | CASSFYQGAVRNTEAFF
. | TRBJ2-3 | TRBV6-5 | many | TGTGCCAGCAGTTACGCCCGAGTAGGCTTGGTGGATACGCAGTATTTT | CASSYARVGLVDTQYF
. | TRBJ2-3 | TRBV7-9 | few | TGTGCCAGCAGCTCGCCCCAGGGTTTCACAGATACGCAGTATTTT | CASSSPQGFTDTQYF
TRBD1 | TRBJ2-7 | TRBV10-1 | few | TGCGCCAGCAGCCGAACCGGACAGGGGCTCCACGAGCAGTACTTC | CASSRTGQGLHEQYF
. | TRBJ2-1 | TRBV10-3 | many | TGTGCCATCAGTGTAGACACCGATTACAATGAGCAGTTCTTC | CAISVDTDYNEQFF
. | TRBJ1-1 | TRBV2 | many | TGTGCCAGCAGTGTAAGGGGGTGGAACACTGAAGCTTTCTTT | CASSVRGWNTEAFF
TRBD2 | TRBJ2-3 | TRBV27 | many | TGTGCCAGCAGTTCTCGACTAGCGGGAGTGGCGGCAGATACGCAGTATTTT | CASSSRLAGVAADTQYF
TRBD2 | TRBJ2-1 | TRBV2 | many | TGTGCCAGCAGTGGACTAGCGGGAGGAGAAAGTGAGCAGTTCTTC | CASSGLAGGESEQFF
. | TRBJ2-7 | TRBV11-2 | many | TGTGCCAGCAGCTTAGAAATCGGCTACGAGCAGTACTTC | CASSLEIGYEQYF
TRBD1 | TRBJ1-2 | TRBV2 | . | TGTGCCAGCAGTGAAATGACAGGGGGCGATGGCTACACCTTC | CASSEMTGGDGYTF
TRBD1 | TRBJ2-3 | TRBV24-1 | . | TGTGCCACCAGTGACCCGGGACAGGGTTTCAGTACGCAGTATTTT | CATSDPGQGFSTQYF
. | TRBJ1-1 | TRBV12-3/TRBV12-4 | few | TGTGCCAGCAGTCTACTAGGTGCGGGGCTTTTCTTT | CASSLLGAGLFF